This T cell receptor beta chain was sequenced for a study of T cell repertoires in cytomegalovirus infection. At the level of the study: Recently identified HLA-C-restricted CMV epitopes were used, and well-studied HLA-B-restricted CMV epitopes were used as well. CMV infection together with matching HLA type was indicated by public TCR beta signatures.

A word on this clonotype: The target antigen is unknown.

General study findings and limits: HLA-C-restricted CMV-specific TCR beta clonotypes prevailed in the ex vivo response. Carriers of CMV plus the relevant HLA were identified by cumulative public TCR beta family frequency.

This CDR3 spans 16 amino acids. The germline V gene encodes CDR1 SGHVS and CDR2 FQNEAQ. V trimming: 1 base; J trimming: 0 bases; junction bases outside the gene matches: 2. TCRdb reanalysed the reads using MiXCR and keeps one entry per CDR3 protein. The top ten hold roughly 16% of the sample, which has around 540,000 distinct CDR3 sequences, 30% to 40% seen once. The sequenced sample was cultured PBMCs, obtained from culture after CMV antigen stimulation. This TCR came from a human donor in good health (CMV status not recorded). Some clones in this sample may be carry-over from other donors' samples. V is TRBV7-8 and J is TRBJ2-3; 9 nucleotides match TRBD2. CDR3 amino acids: CASSLDLAGSTDTQYF. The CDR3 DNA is TGTGCCAGCAGCTTAGACCTAGCGGGGAGCACAGATACGCAGTATTTT.